Following are 23 T cell receptor beta chains from one sample sequenced in a study of cytomegalovirus exposure and HLA in healthy donors. PCR primers comprised 60 Vbeta and 13 Jbeta primers. Only in-frame clones appear in the TCRdb table, and some are missing; sequencing was by immunoSEQ multiplex PCR. The top ten hold about 2.4% of the sample, which has approximately 170,000 clones, 70% to 90% seen once. The sample comprised PBMCs. The source is a male donor in good health and CMV-seronegative.

V and J are TRBV7-3 and TRBJ2-1; D is perhaps TRBD2 (6 bases). CDR1 and CDR2 (germline): SGHTA, FQGTGA. The CDR3 loop spans 14 amino acids. The germline V and J ends were trimmed by 3 bases and 7 bases, with 13 bases remaining between them. CDR3 nucleotide sequence: TGTGCCAGCAGCTTGCTAGCGCTAGGGAATGAGCAGTTCTTC. Translation gives CASSLLALGNEQFF. Filled out from reference TRBV7-3 and TRBJ2-1, the complete variable domain reads GAGVSQTPSNKVTEKGKYVELRCDPISGHTALYWYRQSLGQGPEFLIYFQGTGAADDSGLPNDRFFAVRPEGSVSTLKIQRTERGDSAVYLCASSLLALGNEQFFGPGTRLTVL.

J is TRBJ1-4 and V is TRBV28, with D tentatively TRBD1 (5 bases). This CDR3 is built from 15 residues. The germline V and J ends were trimmed by 3 bases and 7 bases, with 15 bases remaining between them. Germline CDR1 reads MDHEN; CDR2 reads SYDVKM. The CDR3 DNA follows: TGTGCCAGCAGTTTGGGGGGAGCAAGACGTGAAAAACTGTTTTTT. Translating it yields CASSLGGARREKLFF.

The DNA of the CDR3 is TGTGCCAGCATCAACCCGGGACACCGGGAAGCTTTCTTT. Translating gives CASINPGHREAFF. The chain employs TRBV6-1 and TRBJ1-1, with D possibly matching TRBD1 (6 bases). The CDR3 is made up of 13 amino acids. Trimming took off 7 bases at V and 8 bases at J, with 17 bases between the two ends. Germline V gene lookup returns CDR1 MNHNS and CDR2 SASEGT.

V usage is TRBV29-1 and J usage is TRBJ2-5, with a tentative D call TRBD2 (6 bases). The assigned J gene may be wrong: the sequence end matches TRBJ2-7 better. CDR1 SQVTM and CDR2 ANQGSEA come from the germline V gene. The CDR3 sequence is 16 residues long. For the CDR3, the DNA is TGCAGCGCCGAGGAGGGCCGCGGTTCGGGCGGGTACGAGCAGTACTTC. Protein: CSAEEGRGSGGYEQYF.

The chain combines TRBV7-6 with TRBJ2-7, with 10 bases matching TRBD1. The CDR3 runs to 15 residues. CDR1 and CDR2 from the germline V gene are SGHVS and FNYEAQ. After removal of 5 bases from V and 2 bases from J, the junction contained 6 bases not matched to a gene. In nucleotides, the CDR3 is TGTGCCAGCAGCCTGGGACAGGGGTTCACCTACGAGCAGTACTTC. Its translation is CASSLGQGFTYEQYF.

J is TRBJ2-5 and V is TRBV7-8, with 8 nucleotides matching TRBD1. This CDR3 spans 14 amino acids. V trimming: 5 bases; J trimming: 1 base; junction bases outside the gene matches: 3. Germline values: CDR1 SGHVS, CDR2 FQNEAQ. CDR3 DNA: TGTGCCAGCAGCCCCGGACAGGGCCAAGAGACCCAGTACTTC. It codes for CASSPGQGQETQYF.

With respect to this clone: In the same sample, other DNA sequences code for this CDR3. V usage is TRBV5-1 and J usage is TRBJ2-3; 12 nucleotides align to TRBD2. The trim removed 2 bases at V and 1 base at J, leaving 8 bases unmatched. The CDR3 has 18 residues. The germline V gene has CDR1 SGHRS and CDR2 YFSETQ. This chain's CDR3 is CASSFGLAGGAGTDTQYF. The CDR3, as DNA: TGCGCCAGCAGCTTTGGGCTAGCGGGGGGGGCCGGCACAGATACGCAGTATTTT. Variable domain in full (rest from reference TRBV5-1 and TRBJ2-3): KAGVTQTPRYLIKTRGQQVTLSCSPISGHRSVSWYQQTPGQGLQFLFEYFSETQRNKGNFPGRFSGRQFSNSRSEMNVSTLELGDSALYLCASSFGLAGGAGTDTQYFGPGTRLTVL.

This chain connects TRBV7-2 to TRBJ2-1, with D perhaps matching TRBD2 (5 bases). The CDR3 is made up of 15 amino acids. Trimming took 1 base from V and 3 from J, leaving 10 bases between them. Per germline, CDR1 SGHTA and CDR2 FQGNSA. CDR3 in DNA: TGTGCCAGCAGCTTAGTTGGCAGCGGCTACAATGAGCAGTTCTTC. Its protein product is CASSLVGSGYNEQFF.

V usage is TRBV18 and J usage is TRBJ2-1, with a weak D call TRBD2 (6 bases). This CDR3 has 13 amino acids. Germline values: CDR1 KGHSH, CDR2 LQKENI. V lost 3 bases to trimming and J lost 7 bases, with 10 bases between them. CDR3 DNA sequence: TGTGCCAGCTCACCGGGACTTAGGAATGAGCAGTTCTTC. As protein: CASSPGLRNEQFF.

This clone was recorded once. Mismatch with germline at one junction end may stem from a read error. The rearrangement links TRBV28 to TRBJ2-7; D possibly corresponds to TRBD2 (5 bases). The CDR3 is 12 amino acids. In germline, CDR1 is MDHEN, CDR2 SYDVKM. CDR3: CASSLAGIRKSF. Here the CDR3 DNA reads TGTGCCAGCAGTTTGGCGGGTATACGCAAATCTTTC.

The rearrangement links TRBV4-2 to TRBJ1-1; D possibly corresponds to TRBD1 (5 bases). CDR1 is LGHNA, CDR2 YNFKEQ, per germline. V dropped 0 bases and J dropped 0 bases, with 11 bases sitting between them. The CDR3 consists of 16 residues. The CDR3 region is CASSQEARQMNTEAFF. Written as DNA, the CDR3 is TGTGCCAGCAGCCAAGAGGCTAGACAGATGAACACTGAAGCTTTCTTT.

This sequence joins TRBV5-1 and TRBJ2-1; 9 positions agree with TRBD2. The CDR3 has 15 amino acids. The V gene end was trimmed by 5 bases and the J gene end by 4 bases; junction bases not matched to a gene: 7. Germline V lookup: CDR1 SGHRS, CDR2 YFSETQ. This CDR3 is CASSPRLAEYNEQFF. The CDR3 coding sequence is TGCGCCAGCAGTCCTCGACTAGCGGAGTACAATGAGCAGTTCTTC.

V is TRBV6-1 and J is TRBJ2-7; 11 positions match TRBD2. CDR1 MNHNS and CDR2 SASEGT come from the germline V gene. The CDR3 loop spans 14 amino acids. The V gene end was trimmed by 4 bases and the J gene end by 5 bases; junction bases not matched to a gene: 4. The CDR3 DNA follows: TGTGCCAGCAGTGGACTAGCGGGATCCCACGAGCAGTACTTC. Protein sequence: CASSGLAGSHEQYF.

V and J are TRBV5-1 and TRBJ2-5; TRBD2 aligns across 14 bases. The V and J ends lost 0 bases and 5 bases, in that order; junction bases with no gene match: 0. Germline CDR1 is SGHRS and CDR2 is YFSETQ. The CDR3 has 15 amino acids. This CDR3 reads CASSLGTSGGETQYF. DNA of the CDR3: TGCGCCAGCAGCTTGGGGACTAGCGGGGGGGAGACCCAGTACTTC. Complete variable domain (other parts from reference TRBV5-1 and TRBJ2-5): KAGVTQTPRYLIKTRGQQVTLSCSPISGHRSVSWYQQTPGQGLQFLFEYFSETQRNKGNFPGRFSGRQFSNSRSEMNVSTLELGDSALYLCASSLGTSGGETQYFGPGTRLLVL.

The chain has TRBV27 and TRBJ2-1; 10 nucleotides align to TRBD2. The CDR3 is made up of 15 amino acids. CDR1 is MNHEY and CDR2 is SMNVEV in the germline V gene (reference sequence). J gave up 1 base and V 5 bases, and 2 bases lay outside the gene matches. CDR3 sequence: CASSLLAGSYNEQFF. The DNA for the CDR3 is TGTGCCAGCAGTCTACTAGCGGGATCCTACAATGAGCAGTTCTTC.

This clone occurred a few times. The gene calls are TRBV7-8 and TRBJ1-2; TRBD1 matches 10 bases. V gave up 1 base and J gave up 4 bases; unmatched junction bases: 3. The CDR3 runs 15 residues. Germline V gives CDR1 SGHVS, CDR2 FQNEAQ. The CDR3 DNA reads TGTGCCAGCAGCTTAGGACAGGGGGCGGGCTATGGCTACACCTTC. Translating gives CASSLGQGAGYGYTF. Supplemented by reference TRBV7-8 and TRBJ1-2, the full variable domain reads GAGVSQSPRYKVAKRGQDVALRCDPISGHVSLFWYQQALGQGPEFLTYFQNEAQLDKSGLPSDRFFAERPEGSVSTLKIQRTQQEDSAVYLCASSLGQGAGYGYTFGSGTRLTVV.

The genes are TRBV6-5 and TRBJ2-3, with a tentative D call TRBD2 (6 bases). The V end lost 4 bases, the J end lost 6 bases, and 11 bases lay between the germline ends. Germline V lookup: CDR1 MNHEY, CDR2 SVGAGI. The CDR3 sequence is 13 residues long. The CDR3 loop is CASSFRGKDTQYF. The CDR3 DNA follows: TGTGCCAGCAGTTTCCGCGGGAAGGATACGCAGTATTTT.

V gene TRBV15 combines with J gene TRBJ2-7, with a possible D match to TRBD1 (5 bases). V was clipped by 1 base and J by 3 bases, with 10 bases between them. The CDR3 extends over 14 amino acids. Germline V lookup: CDR1 LNHNV, CDR2 YYDKDF (reference sequence). The chain's CDR3 is CATSRVGLIYEQYF. DNA for the CDR3: TGTGCCACCAGCAGAGTGGGGCTAATCTACGAGCAGTACTTC.

This clone showed up just once. The chain recombines TRBV18 with TRBJ1-4, with TRBD1 matching 7 bases. The CDR3 totals 14 residues. V gave up 3 bases and J gave up 6 bases; unmatched junction bases: 4. Germline CDR1 KGHSH, CDR2 LQKENI. The chain's CDR3 is CASSPDRSDEKLFF. Here the CDR3 DNA reads TGTGCCAGCTCACCGGACAGGAGCGATGAAAAACTGTTTTTT. Combining the CDR3 with reference TRBV18 and TRBJ1-4 gives the whole variable domain NAGVMQNPRHLVRRRGQEARLRCSPMKGHSHVYWYRQLPEEGLKFMVYLQKENIIDESGMPKERFSAEFPKEGPSILRIQQVVRGDSAAYFCASSPDRSDEKLFFGSGTQLSVL.

The rearrangement links TRBV15 to TRBJ2-7, with TRBD2 matching 10 bases. Germline V gene data show CDR1 as LNHNV and CDR2 as YYDKDF (reference sequence). The CDR3 is made up of 14 amino acids. V dropped 4 bases and J dropped 1; count of bases not matched to a gene: 1. In nucleotides, the CDR3 is TGTGCCACCAGCACTAGCGGGAGTTCCTACGAGCAGTACTTC. It specifies CATSTSGSSYEQYF.

The chain has TRBV5-4 and TRBJ1-1; the D is unclear. Germline V gene sequence: CDR1 SGHNT, CDR2 YYREEE (reference sequence). The CDR3 sequence is 16 residues long. Trimming removed 0 bases from V and 0 bases from J, with 12 bases in between. This CDR3 is CASSLVASTLNTEAFF. The CDR3 coding sequence is TGTGCCAGCAGCTTGGTGGCCAGTACGTTGAACACTGAAGCTTTCTTT.

On this clone: At one end, the junction sequence differs from germline, possibly due to a read error. V and J are TRBV7-9 and TRBJ1-1, with TRBD1 identical over 9 bases. The CDR3 spans 14 residues. Germline values: CDR1 SEHNR, CDR2 FQNEAQ (reference sequence). CDR3 nucleotides: TGTTCCAGCAGCACTGGGGACAGGGTCTCTGAAGCTTTCTTT. Translated: CSSSTGDRVSEAFF. The full variable domain, with the rest looked up from reference TRBV7-9 and TRBJ1-1, is DTGVSQNPRHKITKRGQNVTFRCDPISEHNRLYWYRQTLGQGPEFLTYFQNEAQLEKSRLLSDRFSAERPKGSFSTLEIQRTEQGDSAMYLCSSSTGDRVSEAFFGQGTRLTVV.

The rearrangement uses TRBV25-1 and TRBJ2-2, with D uncertain. The CDR3 is 15 residues long. Per germline, CDR1 MGHDK and CDR2 SYGVNS. The V end was cut by 2 bases, the J end by 2 bases, with 9 bases between. CDR3 region: CASSERVFNTGELFF. The CDR3 region has the DNA TGTGCCAGCAGTGAACGGGTTTTCAACACCGGGGAGCTGTTTTTT.